The 5 T cell receptor beta chains reported below all come from one sample, sequenced in a study of quantifying T cell responses using KT2 cells. Across the whole study: cDNA was made from DNase-treated RNA using alpha and beta constant primers.

An oligo carrying a UMI was ligated to the cDNA 3' end. The first PCR ran roughly 4 cycles with an equimolar RC1.1 and RC1.2 beta primer mix. MiXCR, run by TCRdb on the UMI-ligation and nested PCR reads, gives a single entry per CDR3 protein. The sample has roughly 38,000 distinct CDR3 sequences, 15% to 20% seen once. Specimen: PBMCs spiked with cells of the T cell clone KT2. Source of these receptors: a human donor.

The chain carries TRBV4-2 and TRBJ2-4; 9 bases are shared with TRBD2. Per germline, CDR1 LGHNA and CDR2 YNFKEQ. With 0 bases clipped from V and 10 bases from J, the junction kept 10 bases outside the gene matches. There are 16 residues in the CDR3. CDR3 bases: TGTGCCAGCAGCCAAGATTGGGCGGGGGGGATTGAGATTCAGTACTTC. It yields the protein CASSQDWAGGIEIQYF.

This clonotype was counted a few times. The chain carries TRBV3-1 and TRBJ1-1; a possible D gene is TRBD1 (5 bases). Trimming cost V 8 bases and J 5 bases, with 18 bases left between them. The CDR3 length is 14 residues. Germline lookup yields CDR1 LGHDT and CDR2 YNNKEL (reference sequence). CDR3 loop: CASGFGTGKTEAFF. The CDR3 DNA follows: TGTGCCAGCGGATTCGGGACGGGTAAAACTGAAGCTTTCTTT.

This clonotype came up many times. The CDR3: CASSSLNRDPGLNEQFF. CDR3 bases: TGCGCCAGCAGCTCGTTAAACCGGGACCCTGGTTTGAATGAGCAGTTCTTC. The chain couples TRBV5-1 to TRBJ2-1; TRBD1 or TRBD2 may be the D gene (5 bases each). The CDR3 is 17 residues long. The germline V gene encodes CDR1 SGHRS and CDR2 YFSETQ. V lost 3 bases to trimming and J lost 7 bases, with 23 bases between them. The full variable domain, in which reference TRBV5-1 and TRBJ2-1 provide the parts outside the CDR3, is KAGVTQTPRYLIKTRGQQVTLSCSPISGHRSVSWYQQTPGQGLQFLFEYFSETQRNKGNFPGRFSGRQFSNSRSEMNVSTLELGDSALYLCASSSLNRDPGLNEQFFGPGTRLTVL.

In its sample, this clonotype was seen a few times. The gene calls are TRBV7-8 and TRBJ2-4; D could derive from TRBD1 or TRBD2 (5 bases each). The CDR3 contains 17 residues. V was cut by 3 bases and J by 1 base, with 16 bases left in between. CDR1 is SGHVS and CDR2 is FQNEAQ in the germline V gene. The CDR3 nucleotides are TGTGCCAGCAGCTTCCGGCCTGGGACGGGCGCCAAAAACATTCAGTACTTC. Translating it yields CASSFRPGTGAKNIQYF.

This chain links TRBV29-1 with TRBJ1-1, with 7 bases aligning to TRBD1. CDR3 size: 13 residues. Germline V gene sequence: CDR1 SQVTM, CDR2 ANQGSEA. Trimming took 7 bases from V and 4 from J; bases not matched to a gene: 9. The CDR3 sequence is CSATDRVGTEAFF. The DNA of the CDR3 is TGCAGCGCGACAGACAGGGTAGGCACTGAAGCTTTCTTT.